This TCR beta chain is drawn from a study of T cells in localized non-small cell lung cancer. Notes on the study in general: As only one tumor region underwent sequencing, heterogeneity remains possible.

On this clone: Its antigen is not identified.

This CDR3 is built from 18 residues. Trimming at V came to 5 bases and at J to 1 base, leaving 12 bases not matched to a gene. Per germline, CDR1 SEHNR and CDR2 FQNEAQ (reference sequence). The table came from immunoSEQ multiplex PCR; TCRdb's copy has only in-frame clones and leaves some out. This sample has over 25,000 clones, with about 92% found just once. This specimen was peripheral blood, taken before any cancer treatment. The receptor's source is a woman between 40 and 69 years old with stage I lung adenocarcinoma. The genes are TRBV7-9 and TRBJ2-1; TRBD1 matches 9 bases. The CDR3 spells CASSPGGQGSYSYNEQFF. CDR3 in DNA: TGTGCCAGCAGCCCGGGGGGACAGGGCAGCTATTCCTACAATGAGCAGTTCTTC.